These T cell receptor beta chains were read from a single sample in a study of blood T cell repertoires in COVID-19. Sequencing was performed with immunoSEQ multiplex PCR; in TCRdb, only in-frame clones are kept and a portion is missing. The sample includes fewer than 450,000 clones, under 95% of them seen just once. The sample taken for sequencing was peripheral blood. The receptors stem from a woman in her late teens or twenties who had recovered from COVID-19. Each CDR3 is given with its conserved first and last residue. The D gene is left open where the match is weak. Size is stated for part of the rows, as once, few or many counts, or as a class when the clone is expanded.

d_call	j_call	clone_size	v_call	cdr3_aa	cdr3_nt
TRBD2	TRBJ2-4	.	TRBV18	CASSSTAPGGNIQYF	TGTGCCAGCTCGTCGACAGCCCCGGGGGGAAACATTCAGTACTTC
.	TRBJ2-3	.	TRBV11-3	CASSSGLGKDTQYF	TGTGCCAGCAGCTCCGGACTGGGGAAAGATACGCAGTATTTT
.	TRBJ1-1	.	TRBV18	CASSPLGGAGTEAFF	TGTGCCAGCTCACCCTTAGGGGGGGCTGGCACTGAAGCTTTCTTT
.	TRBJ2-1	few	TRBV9	CASSGRRGEQFF	TGTGCCAGCAGCGGGAGGCGGGGTGAGCAGTTCTTC
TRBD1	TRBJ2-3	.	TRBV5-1	CASSSRQGLGTDTQYF	TGCGCCAGCAGCTCTCGACAGGGCTTGGGCACAGATACGCAGTATTTT
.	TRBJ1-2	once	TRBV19	CASSTLVPVLEYGYTF	TGTGCCAGTAGTACCCTCGTTCCGGTTCTCGAATATGGCTACACCTTC
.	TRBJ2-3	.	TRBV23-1	CASSQVAVGAQPHTDTQYF	TGCGCCAGCAGTCAAGTGGCCGTGGGCGCTCAGCCCCACACAGATACGCAGTATTTT
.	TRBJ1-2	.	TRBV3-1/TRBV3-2	CASSQEVTGPGYGYTF	TGTGCCAGCAGCCAAGAGGTAACAGGACCGGGCTATGGCTACACCTTC
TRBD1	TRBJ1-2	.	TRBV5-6	CASSPEGQGINYGYTF	TGTGCCAGCAGCCCCGAGGGACAGGGGATTAACTATGGCTACACCTTC
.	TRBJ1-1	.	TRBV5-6	CASSYDWAEAFF	TGTGCCAGCAGCTACGACTGGGCTGAAGCTTTCTTT
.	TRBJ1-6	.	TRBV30	CAWSVGDKNHNSPLHF	TGTGCCTGGAGTGTGGGGGACAAGAACCATAATTCACCCCTCCACTTT
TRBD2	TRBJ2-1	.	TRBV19	CASSIGRSGRAYNEQFF	TGTGCCAGTAGTATTGGGCGTAGCGGGAGGGCTTACAATGAGCAGTTCTTC
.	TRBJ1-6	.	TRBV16	CASSLSSSESPLHF	TGTGCCAGCAGCCTGAGTTCTTCCGAATCACCCCTCCACTTT
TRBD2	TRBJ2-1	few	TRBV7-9	CASSRRMASGRNYEQFF	TGTGCCAGCAGCCGCCGTATGGCTAGCGGGAGGAACTATGAGCAGTTCTTC
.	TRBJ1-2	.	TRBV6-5	CARGGEYGYTF	TGTGCCAGAGGAGGGGAGTATGGCTACACCTTC
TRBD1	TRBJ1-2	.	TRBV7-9	CASSGPGDREAPNYGYTF	TGTGCCAGCAGCGGCCCGGGCGACAGGGAAGCTCCTAACTATGGCTACACCTTC
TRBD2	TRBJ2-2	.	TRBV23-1	CASSLRKRLAGVLGLCGELFF	TGCGCCAGCAGTCTCCGTAAACGACTAGCGGGAGTATTAGGTCTGTGCGGGGAGCTGTTTTTT
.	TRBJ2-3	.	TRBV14	CASSQIRVTGYTQYF	TGTGCCAGCAGCCAAATCAGAGTGACGGGTTATACGCAGTATTTT
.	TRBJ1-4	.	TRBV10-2	CASSESMQGWEKLFF	TGCGCCAGCAGTGAGTCTATGCAGGGGTGGGAAAAACTGTTTTTT
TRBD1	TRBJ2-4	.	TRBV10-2	CASTSRTGGENIQYF	TGCGCCAGCACCTCAAGGACAGGGGGCGAAAACATTCAGTACTTC
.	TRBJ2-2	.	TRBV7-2	CASSRLGGGPNTGELFF	TGTGCCAGCAGCCGGCTAGGGGGAGGGCCGAACACCGGGGAGCTGTTTTTT
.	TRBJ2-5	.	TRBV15	CATSRDAVQETQYF	TGTGCCACCAGCAGAGATGCAGTCCAAGAGACCCAGTACTTC
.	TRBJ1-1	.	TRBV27	CASSLQGTEAFF	TGTGCCAGCAGTTTACAGGGCACTGAAGCTTTCTTT
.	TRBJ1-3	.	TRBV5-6	CASSFSHSGNTIYF	TGTGCCAGCAGCTTTAGCCACTCTGGAAACACCATATATTTT
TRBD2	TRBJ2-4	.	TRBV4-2	CASSQEMTGGLAVDIQYF	TGTGCCAGCAGCCAAGAAATGACGGGGGGACTAGCGGTGGACATTCAGTACTTC
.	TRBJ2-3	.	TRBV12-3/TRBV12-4	CASSLSTDTQYF	TGTGCCAGCAGCCTCAGCACAGATACGCAGTATTTT
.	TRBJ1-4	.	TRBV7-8	CASSLAWQGDTTNEKLFF	TGTGCCAGCAGCTTAGCGTGGCAGGGTGATACAACTAATGAAAAACTGTTTTTT
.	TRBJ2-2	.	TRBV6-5	CASEDSGELFF	TGTGCCAGCGAGGACTCCGGGGAGCTGTTTTTT